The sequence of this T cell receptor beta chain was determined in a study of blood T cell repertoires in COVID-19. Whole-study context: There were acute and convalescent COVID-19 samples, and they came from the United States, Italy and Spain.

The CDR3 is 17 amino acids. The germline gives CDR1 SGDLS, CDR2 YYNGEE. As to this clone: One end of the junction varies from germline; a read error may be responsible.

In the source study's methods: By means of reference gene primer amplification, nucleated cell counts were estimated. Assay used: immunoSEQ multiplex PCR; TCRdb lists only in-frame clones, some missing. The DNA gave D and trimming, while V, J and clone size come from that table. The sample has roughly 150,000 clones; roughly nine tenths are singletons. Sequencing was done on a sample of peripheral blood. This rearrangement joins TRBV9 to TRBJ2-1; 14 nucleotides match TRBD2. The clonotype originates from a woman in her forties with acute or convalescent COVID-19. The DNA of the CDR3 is TGTGCCAGCAGTGTAGGGACTAGCGGGAGTAAAAACGATGAGCAGTTCTTC. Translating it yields CASSVGTSGSKNDEQFF. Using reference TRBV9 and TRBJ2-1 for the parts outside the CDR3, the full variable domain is DSGVTQTPKHLITATGQRVTLRCSPRSGDLSVYWYQQSLDQGLQFLIQYYNGEERAKGNILERFSAQQFPDLHSELNLSSLELGDSALYFCASSVGTSGSKNDEQFFGPGTRLTVL.